The rows below give T cell receptor beta chains drawn from one sample of a study of T cell changes during pregnancy in multiple sclerosis. Here immunoSEQ multiplex PCR was the method, and the copy in TCRdb shows in-frame clones only, minus some. The table includes around 130,000 clones, around 93% detected once. Here the sequenced sample was peripheral blood, taken before pregnancy. The origin of the receptors is a female donor with multiple sclerosis, enrolled in a pregnancy study. Both conserved end residues are part of each CDR3.

v_call cdr3_aa
TRBV27 CASGLQGAEDQPQHF
TRBV7-3 CASSLTGRGLALPGGNEQFF
TRBV7-2 CASSLTGGGNSYEQYF
TRBV27 CASSLIGGASSYNEQFF
TRBV19 CASSAVGQGSTDTQYF
TRBV2 CASRRGNTEAFF
TRBV7-3 CASSYGLAGAEQYF
TRBV9 CASSPTGREKLFF
TRBV6-1 CASSRTSRSYNEQFF
TRBV6-5 CASSYSQGYTF
TRBV6-1 CASSEFRLAGGREDTQYF
TRBV9 CASSVGGSGSLGFRETQYF
TRBV28 CASSAPDRGSNTEAFF
TRBV4-1 CASSHPGLGETQYF
TRBV4-1 CASSQDGSLILSNEQFF
TRBV9 CASSVGGGPTPGNTIYF
TRBV7-9 CASSPPGGYGYTF
TRBV28 CASRDREGSSYGYTF
TRBV19 CASSIRDYNEQFF
TRBV19 CASSISQGWGTEAFF
TRBV28 CATLEDRGKDPQHF
TRBV7-2 CASSLVSGRGGETQYF
TRBV9 CASSPGPAGVANQPQHF
TRBV27 CASSLYRGHAAYEQYF
TRBV5-6 CASSLASSNEQFF
TRBV6-6 CASSSTRQNNSPLHF
TRBV6-5 CASRPTGPYGYTF
TRBV9 CASRGSGANYGYTF
TRBV5-1 CASSTTTGGSYSGNTIYF
TRBV19 CASNQQGSSTEAFF
TRBV9 CASSVGGARGPTEQYF
TRBV19 CASSIASGGSYNEQFF
TRBV7-9 CASSPMQGYYGYTF
TRBV6-6 CASSSSSSGTHEQYF
TRBV30 CAWGSGTYEQYF
TRBV29-1 CSVEVWTAGRTF
TRBV19 CASSMGQGDEKLFF
TRBV7-2 CASSFGQDRGYTF
TRBV7-8 CASSGTLGLAGRFGELFF
TRBV19 CASSIFGGQGEAFF
TRBV4-1 CASSQDRGPGLFSPLHF
TRBV19 CASTGRAGNTIYF
TRBV19 CASSIDRISGGLAPRRASNEQFF
TRBV19 CASSEQVNSYEQYF
TRBV18 CASSPGTDQPQHF
TRBV9 CASSVEQGLSEQYF
TRBV28 CASSLPSGLDTQYF
TRBV27 CASSPHSREETQYF
TRBV19 CASTPSVGGAGANVLTF
TRBV4-2 CASSQEAITGLQNIQYF
TRBV5-1 CASSLGLAGQETQYF